These 2 T cell receptor beta chains share one sample of origin, sequenced in a study of regulatory T cells in long-lasting Graves disease (dated by TCRdb to the early 2020s). Taken with the paper, the label for time point translates to: persistent/refractory GD, antithyroid drugs over 5 years with positive TRAb. For both TCR sequencing and RNA sequencing, RNA was extracted from PBMCs using TRIzol. The library was generated by multiplex PCR. Sequencing instrument: Illumina HiSeq 4000. iRepertoire HTBI primers and Arm-PCR amplification of CDR3 regions were used to construct TCR beta libraries. The raw public reads went through TCRdb reprocessing: fastp at Q25, MiXCR clone calling, in-frame beta chains kept. Here each entry gathers all rows of one CDR3 protein and keeps the most common genes and DNA. Present in this sample are about 340,000 distinct CDR3 sequences, roughly 21% of which were seen just once. The ten largest clones represent just under 30% of the sample.

The sample consisted of peripheral blood mononuclear cells (PBMCs), taken when the disease was refractory, from a patient treated with antithyroid drugs. The source of these receptors is a female donor with Graves disease.

This chain connects TRBV7-3 to TRBJ2-2; D may be TRBD1 (6 bases). Germline V lookup: CDR1 SGHTA, CDR2 FQGTGA. CDR3 size: 16 residues. Trimming pared 4 bases from V and 1 base from J, leaving 13 bases between. The CDR3 sequence: CASSSVSQGNTGELFF. Here the CDR3 DNA reads TGTGCCAGCAGCTCCGTATCACAGGGGAACACCGGGGAGCTGTTTTTT.

This rearrangement joins TRBV6-5 to TRBJ1-3, with D uncertain. The CDR3 is 16 amino acids. Germline values: CDR1 MNHEY, CDR2 SVGAGI. The V end was cut by 0 bases, the J end by 3 bases, with 12 bases between. The CDR3 DNA is TGTGCCAGCAGTTACTCGCGACTCCCTAGTGGAAACACCATATATTTT. It encodes CASSYSRLPSGNTIYF.